This TCR beta chain comes out of a study of blood T cell repertoires in COVID-19. In the study's own analysis: Estimates of nucleated cell counts were drawn from the amplification of reference gene primers. TCRdb's copy holds only in-frame clones and misses some; the assay was immunoSEQ multiplex PCR. From that table come the V and J calls and clone size; the DNA was used to work out D and trimming. Of 350,000 to 400,000 clones in the sample, roughly 90% were seen once. Participant age was roughly 18 to 89 years, and participants resided in about two dozen US areas. Donors were grouped by their self-reported clinical history. Either two negative PCRs, clearance, or symptom resolution qualified Cohort 3 donors as recovered. After removal of 7 bases from V and 1 base from J, the junction contained 18 bases not matched to a gene. The CDR3 is made up of 19 amino acids. The germline gives CDR1 WSHSY, CDR2 SAAADI.

This chain uses TRBV10-2 with TRBJ1-2; 10 bases map to TRBD1. The TCR comes from a woman in her 30s who had recovered from COVID-19. Sequenced sample: PBMCs or T cells enriched from blood (not recorded which). DNA of the CDR3: TGCGCCAGCACCTTGGGACAGGGGCCATTGACCCGACGTAACTATGGCTACACCTTC. Protein product: CASTLGQGPLTRRNYGYTF.